This TCR beta chain is from a study of spatial heterogeneity in lung cancer. General observations from the study: Ubiquitous expanded tumor TCRs appeared in blood more at resection than follow-up.

Trimming pared 1 base from V and 8 bases from J, leaving 18 bases between. Germline V gives CDR1 SQVTM, CDR2 ANQGSEA. This CDR3 comprises 15 residues. Using its own MiXCR run on the 5' RACE reads, TCRdb lists one record per CDR3 protein. The repertoire consists of approximately 81,000 distinct CDR3 sequences, with around 12% occurring once and the leading ten covering 4.5% to 5.5%. Regarding this clonotype: Its target is not known.

Time point denoted: sample taken at primary tumor resection. Tumor, nontumor lung or frozen PBMC supplied whole RNA, sequenced without sorting. Samples were obtained from more than 70 donors, all untreated early-stage non-small cell lung cancer patients. Sequenced material: PBMCs, taken at surgery. This receptor was taken from a male donor with early-stage non-small cell lung cancer. The chain links TRBV29-1 to TRBJ2-1, with D tentatively TRBD1 (5 bases). The CDR3 protein is CSVEVWTKGPDEQFF. The CDR3 DNA is TGCAGCGTTGAAGTGTGGACAAAGGGGCCGGATGAGCAGTTCTTC.